This entry lists 6 T cell receptor beta chains sequenced from one sample in a study of blood T cell repertoires in COVID-19. Sequencing used immunoSEQ multiplex PCR; TCRdb keeps in-frame clones, though not all of them. This sample has more than 95,000 clones, with roughly four fifths found just once. Sequenced material: peripheral blood. The receptor set was obtained from a woman of 80 years or more with acute or convalescent COVID-19.

The chain combines TRBV6-1 with TRBJ2-2; a weak D match, TRBD1 (5 bases). Trimming left V 2 bases short and J 5 bases short, with 9 bases between. The germline CDR1 and CDR2 sequences are MNHNS and SASEGT. The CDR3 is made up of 14 amino acids. The CDR3 nucleotides are TGTGCCAGCAGTGAACAGGGTGGGACCGGGGAGCTGTTTTTT. Its protein product is CASSEQGGTGELFF.

V and J are TRBV14 and TRBJ2-1; 10 bases align to TRBD2. Germline CDR1 SGHDN, CDR2 FVKESK. V lost 4 bases to trimming and J lost 10 bases; unmatched junction nucleotides: 10. The CDR3 length is 15 residues. CDR3 DNA: TGTGCCAGCAGCCTGCGGTTAGCGGGAGGTTCGGAGCAGTTCTTC. Amino acids: CASSLRLAGGSEQFF.

The chain joins TRBV14 to TRBJ2-4; unclear D gene. The V end lost 4 bases, the J end lost 5 bases, and 9 bases lay between the germline ends. From germline, CDR1 is SGHDN and CDR2 FVKESK. CDR3 size: 13 residues. DNA for the CDR3: TGTGCCAGCAGCCTCTCGAGCCAAAACATTCAGTACTTC. Translated, it gives CASSLSSQNIQYF.

This sequence joins TRBV5-1 and TRBJ2-5; maybe TRBD1 (6 bases). This CDR3 contains 17 residues. Looked up from germline, CDR1 is SGHRS and CDR2 is YFSETQ. The germline V and J ends were trimmed by 0 bases and 2 bases, with 17 bases remaining between them. For the CDR3, the DNA is TGCGCCAGCAGCTTGGGGATTCTGACAGGCCCTCAAGAGACCCAGTACTTC. Translating it yields CASSLGILTGPQETQYF.

The gene calls are TRBV7-2 and TRBJ1-4; the D gene is possibly TRBD1 (6 bases). Trimming pared 1 base from V and 0 bases from J, leaving 12 bases between. The CDR3 runs 17 residues. CDR1 and CDR2 from the germline V gene are SGHTA and FQGNSA. The CDR3 bases are TGTGCCAGCAGCTTAGTCGGGACATCCTCAACTAATGAAAAACTGTTTTTT. Translated: CASSLVGTSSTNEKLFF.

The V and J genes are TRBV28 and TRBJ2-3, with TRBD2 matching over 8 bases. V gave up 6 bases and J gave up 5 bases; unmatched junction bases: 10. Germline V lookup: CDR1 MDHEN, CDR2 SYDVKM. This CDR3 comprises 15 residues. The CDR3 nucleotides read TGTGCCAGCAGCGAAGCGGGAGAAGGAGGAGATACGCAGTATTTT. Protein product: CASSEAGEGGDTQYF. The entire variable domain, with the rest obtained from reference TRBV28 and TRBJ2-3, is as follows: DVKVTQSSRYLVKRTGEKVFLECVQDMDHENMFWYRQDPGLGLRLIYFSYDVKMKEKGDIPEGYSVSREKKERFSLILESASTNQTSMYLCASSEAGEGGDTQYFGPGTRLTVL.